This T cell receptor beta chain was recovered during a study of CD8 T cells in ankylosing spondylitis. Study-level findings and limits: In ankylosing spondylitis blood, a motif of seven or eight highly homologous TCR beta variants appeared characteristic.

Between the trimmed V and J ends, which lost 1 base and 9 bases, there was a span of 17 bases. This CDR3 is 14 amino acids long. Germline CDR1 reads SGHRS; CDR2 reads YFSETQ. This clonotype was found a few times. No antigen is known for it. TCRdb re-derived calls from the 5' RACE reads in MiXCR, one entry per CDR3 protein. Of around 390,000 distinct CDR3 sequences in the sample, 20% to 25% were seen once. The source of this sequence is a male donor with ankylosing spondylitis. The chain combines TRBV5-1 with TRBJ2-7; D might be TRBD2 (6 bases). Sequenced: blood, either unsorted or a sorted T cell fraction (not recorded which). CDR3 sequence: CASSLRGDGTPQYF. CDR3 nucleotides: TGCGCCAGCAGCTTGCGGGGCGATGGGACTCCGCAGTACTTC.